These 24 T cell receptor beta chains share one sample of origin, sequenced in a study of naive and memory T cell subsets (dated by TCRdb to about 2017). Library prep was done by UMI-ligation and nested PCR. Reads for this sample came from an Illumina MiSeq. The beta constant-region primer was an equimolar mix of two oligonucleotides covering both TRBC1 and TRBC2. The public sequencing data were trimmed at Q25 with fastp and processed into clonotypes with MiXCR by TCRdb, which kept only in-frame beta chains. Each CDR3 protein appears once, grouped with its most common genes and DNA. The sample contains tens of thousands of distinct CDR3 sequences, 13% of them found a single time. The biggest ten clones account for approximately 0.93% of the sample. The material sequenced was central memory CD4+ T cells from blood. What this sample's cell subset or site label stands for: central memory, CD45RA- CD27+. These receptors all stem from a human donor in good health.

The rearrangement links TRBV5-6 to TRBJ2-1, with 8 bases that match TRBD1. The CDR3 is 12 residues long. V was pared by 3 bases and J by 14 bases, with 7 bases of the junction left unmatched. Germline-derived CDR1 and CDR2 are SGHDT and YYEEEE. CDR3 sequence (DNA): TGTGCCAGCAGCTGTTACGGGACAGGAGAGTTCTTC. It codes for CASSCYGTGEFF.

The chain combines TRBV5-8 with TRBJ1-2, with D uncertain. This CDR3 region has 13 residues. Germline CDR1 SGHTS, CDR2 YDEGEE. V was clipped by 7 bases and J by 4 bases, with 14 bases between them. Written as DNA, the CDR3 is TGTGCCAGCGCGGCGGCGGCTTCCTATGGCTACACCTTC. Its protein is CASAAAASYGYTF.

This clonotype was seen only a few times. This chain joins TRBV5-1 and TRBJ1-2; maybe TRBD1 (6 bases). V gave up 3 bases and J gave up 7 bases, with 22 bases separating them. Germline CDR1 SGHRS, CDR2 YFSETQ. The CDR3 length is 16 residues. CDR3 in amino acids: CASSSDGDTAGGGYTF. CDR3 DNA sequence: TGCGCCAGCAGCTCTGACGGGGACACCGCAGGTGGTGGCTACACCTTC. The full variable domain, its missing parts supplied by reference TRBV5-1 and TRBJ1-2, is KAGVTQTPRYLIKTRGQQVTLSCSPISGHRSVSWYQQTPGQGLQFLFEYFSETQRNKGNFPGRFSGRQFSNSRSEMNVSTLELGDSALYLCASSSDGDTAGGGYTFGSGTRLTVV.

This clonotype was recorded at least ten times. The chain couples TRBV19 to TRBJ1-5, with D perhaps matching TRBD1 (5 bases). Germline CDR1 is LNHDA and CDR2 is SQIVND (reference sequence). The CDR3 contains 14 residues. Trimming shortened V by 8 bases and J by 3 bases, and 14 bases separated the two germline ends. CDR3 protein: CASQNRRTNQPQHF. The CDR3 bases are TGTGCCAGTCAGAACAGGCGGACCAATCAGCCCCAGCATTTT.

This clonotype has a count of ten or more. The rearrangement joins TRBV18 to TRBJ2-3; 8 bases map to TRBD1. Germline V gives CDR1 KGHSH, CDR2 LQKENI. V was pared by 6 bases and J by 3 bases, with 5 bases of the junction left unmatched. The CDR3 consists of 14 residues. As DNA, the CDR3 is TGTGCCAGCTCCCTTGGACAGGGTACAGATACGCAGTATTTT. Protein sequence: CASSLGQGTDTQYF.

This chain connects TRBV11-2 to TRBJ1-2; D ambiguous. The V gene's germline CDR1 is SGHAT and CDR2 FQNNGV. The V end was cut by 2 bases, the J end by 0 bases, with 10 bases between. CDR3 length equals 15 residues. CDR3 amino acids: CASSLNLGANYGYTF. The CDR3 region has the DNA TGTGCCAGCAGCTTAAATCTCGGAGCTAACTATGGCTACACCTTC.

This chain links TRBV20-1 with TRBJ2-1; 7 bases map to TRBD2. Germline trimming cut 0 bases from V and 10 bases from J; bases unmatched to any gene: 21. The CDR3 sequence is 18 residues long. Germline CDR1 DFQATT, CDR2 SNEGSKA (reference sequence). The CDR3 reads CSARDFIRRLAKSEEQFF. The CDR3 region has the DNA TGCAGTGCTAGAGATTTTATTAGGAGACTAGCTAAAAGCGAGGAGCAGTTCTTC.

The rearrangement joins TRBV3-1 to TRBJ2-3, with D perhaps assigned TRBD1 or TRBD2 (5 bases each). V dropped 3 bases and J dropped 4 bases, with 8 bases sitting between them. This CDR3 spans 13 amino acids. The V gene's germline CDR1 is LGHDT and CDR2 YNNKEL (reference sequence). CDR3 region: CASSHRDPDTQYF. The CDR3 bases are TGTGCCAGCAGCCACAGGGACCCAGATACGCAGTATTTT.

V gene TRBV4-1 combines with J gene TRBJ2-4, with 8 bases aligning to TRBD1. The CDR3 totals 16 residues. Germline V gives CDR1 MGHRA, CDR2 YSYEKL. Trimming removed 3 bases from V and 0 bases from J; junction bases left unmatched: 4. The DNA of the CDR3 is TGCGCCAGCAGCCACCTCGACAGGGGAGCCAAAAACATTCAGTACTTC. It codes for CASSHLDRGAKNIQYF.

The chain carries TRBV29-1 and TRBJ1-1; D remains unclear. The germline gives CDR1 SQVTM, CDR2 ANQGSEA. V dropped 6 bases and J dropped 3 bases, with 11 bases sitting between them. The CDR3 sequence is 12 residues long. The CDR3 here is CSVNPGDTEAFF. CDR3 nucleotide sequence: TGCAGCGTAAACCCGGGAGACACTGAAGCTTTCTTT.

This clonotype was found a few times. V is TRBV12-3 or TRBV12-4 and J is TRBJ2-3; D unresolved. The CDR3 is 13 amino acids. V lost 8 bases, J lost 3 bases, and 12 bases lay in between. The CDR3 nucleotides are TGTGCCAGCGGAAGTTTGGGGACAGATACGCAGTATTTT. Translated: CASGSLGTDTQYF.

This clonotype was observed a few times. The chain carries TRBV6-6 and TRBJ2-6; 9 bases are shared with TRBD1. This CDR3 is built from 17 residues. CDR1 MNHNY and CDR2 SVGAGI come from the germline V gene (reference sequence). With V trimmed by 6 bases and J by 3 bases, 9 bases remained unmatched. CDR3 bases: TGTGCCAGCAGAACCGGACAGGGGATCGGTGGGGCCAACGTCCTGACTTTC. Translating it yields CASRTGQGIGGANVLTF.

This chain links TRBV3-1 with TRBJ1-4, with D hard to call. The CDR3 is 16 residues long. Trimming removed 0 bases at V and 3 bases at J, with 11 bases between. From germline, CDR1 is LGHDT and CDR2 YNNKEL (reference sequence). CDR3 protein: CASSQDLGIANEKLFF. Here the CDR3 DNA reads TGTGCCAGCAGCCAAGATCTAGGTATCGCTAATGAAAAACTGTTTTTT.

This chain connects TRBV20-1 to TRBJ2-2; 8 bases fit TRBD2. V trimming: 3 bases; J trimming: 2 bases; junction bases outside the gene matches: 8. Per germline, CDR1 DFQATT and CDR2 SNEGSKA (reference sequence). This CDR3 comprises 16 residues. The CDR3 DNA reads as TGCAGTGCTAGGGTAGGGACTAGACAAAACACCGGGGAGCTGTTTTTT. This encodes CSARVGTRQNTGELFF.

This clonotype was counted only a few times. This rearrangement joins TRBV18 to TRBJ1-1; D unclear. This CDR3 spans 14 amino acids. V lost 1 base and J lost 1, with 7 bases in between. The germline V gene has CDR1 KGHSH and CDR2 LQKENI. This CDR3 is CASSPQAQNTEAFF. The DNA of the CDR3 is TGTGCCAGCTCACCACAGGCTCAGAACACTGAAGCTTTCTTT.

V and J are TRBV9 and TRBJ1-5; 9 nucleotides line up with TRBD1. CDR3 length: 16 residues. CDR1 is SGDLS, CDR2 YYNGEE, per germline. V was clipped by 4 bases and J by 6 bases; unmatched bases: 11. The CDR3 DNA reads as TGTGCCAGCAGCCCGAAGGACAGGGGCGATGGTCAGCCCCAGCATTTT. Residues: CASSPKDRGDGQPQHF.

This clonotype showed up many times. The chain carries TRBV20-1 and TRBJ2-3; D not certain. Germline V gene lookup returns CDR1 DFQATT and CDR2 SNEGSKA (reference sequence). V was clipped by 1 base and J by 2 bases, with 16 bases between them. The CDR3 covers 16 residues. CDR3 nucleotides: TGCAGTGCTAGAGCTTGGGTCTTCGGGCCCACAGATACGCAGTATTTT. It translates to CSARAWVFGPTDTQYF.

This rearrangement joins TRBV20-1 to TRBJ1-4, with D unclear. This CDR3 region has 13 residues. V was trimmed by 5 bases and J by 0 bases, leaving 7 bases between them. Germline lookup yields CDR1 DFQATT and CDR2 SNEGSKA (reference sequence). The CDR3 protein is CSARPPTNEKLFF. The CDR3 DNA is TGCAGTGCTCGGCCCCCAACTAATGAAAAACTGTTTTTT.

The chain is built from TRBV18 and TRBJ1-5; D remains unclear. The germline V gene encodes CDR1 KGHSH and CDR2 LQKENI. There are 15 residues in the CDR3. V lost 3 bases and J 0 bases, leaving 9 bases between the germline ends. CDR3 loop: CASSPDGNSNQPQHF. DNA of the CDR3: TGTGCCAGCTCACCGGACGGCAATAGCAATCAGCCCCAGCATTTT.

This sequence joins TRBV11-2 and TRBJ2-7, with D tentatively TRBD2 (6 bases). This CDR3 has 15 amino acids. V was trimmed by 5 bases and J by 5 bases, leaving 19 bases between them. Germline CDR1 and CDR2: SGHAT and FQNNGV. CDR3 residues: CASSPRGAGMNEQYF. The CDR3 DNA reads TGTGCCAGCAGCCCAAGGGGCGCGGGGATGAACGAGCAGTACTTC.

The rearrangement uses TRBV2 and TRBJ1-5; D is undetermined. Germline V lookup: CDR1 SNHLY, CDR2 FYNNEI. V was cut by 5 bases and J by 9 bases, with 20 bases left in between. This CDR3 is 15 amino acids long. The CDR3 DNA reads TGTGCCAGCAGTCGGGTGGAGGGTCTCTTGGGGCCCCAGCATTTT. This sequence encodes CASSRVEGLLGPQHF.

This clonotype was detected only a few times. The rearrangement joins TRBV27 to TRBJ2-5, with 8 bases matching TRBD1. CDR3 length: 13 residues. Germline loops: CDR1 MNHEY, CDR2 SMNVEV (reference sequence). V was pared by 6 bases and J by 4 bases, with 4 bases of the junction left unmatched. The CDR3 DNA sequence: TGTGCCAGCAGCGACAGGGGACGAGAGACCCAGTACTTC. Protein: CASSDRGRETQYF.

This clonotype was recorded many times. The chain has TRBV5-5 and TRBJ1-5; no firm D call. The CDR3 is 12 amino acids. The germline CDR1 and CDR2 sequences are SGHKS and YYEKEE (reference sequence). Trimming pared 4 bases from V and 14 bases from J, leaving 16 bases between. CDR3 residues: CASSLDSAGEHF. The CDR3 nucleotides are TGTGCCAGCAGCCTGGACTCAGCCGGTGAGCATTTT. Full variable domain (remainder filled in from reference TRBV5-5 and TRBJ1-5): DAGVTQSPTHLIKTRGQQVTLRCSPISGHKSVSWYQQVLGQGPQFIFQYYEKEERGRGNFPDRFSARQFPNYSSELNVNALLLGDSALYLCASSLDSAGEHFGDGTRLSIL.

The chain couples TRBV28 to TRBJ1-1; no definite D call. The V gene's germline CDR1 is MDHEN and CDR2 SYDVKM. CDR3 length equals 12 residues. V was trimmed by 6 bases and J by 0 bases, leaving 5 bases between them. CDR3 nucleotides: TGTGCCAGCAGGCTAATGAACACTGAAGCTTTCTTT. This encodes CASRLMNTEAFF.